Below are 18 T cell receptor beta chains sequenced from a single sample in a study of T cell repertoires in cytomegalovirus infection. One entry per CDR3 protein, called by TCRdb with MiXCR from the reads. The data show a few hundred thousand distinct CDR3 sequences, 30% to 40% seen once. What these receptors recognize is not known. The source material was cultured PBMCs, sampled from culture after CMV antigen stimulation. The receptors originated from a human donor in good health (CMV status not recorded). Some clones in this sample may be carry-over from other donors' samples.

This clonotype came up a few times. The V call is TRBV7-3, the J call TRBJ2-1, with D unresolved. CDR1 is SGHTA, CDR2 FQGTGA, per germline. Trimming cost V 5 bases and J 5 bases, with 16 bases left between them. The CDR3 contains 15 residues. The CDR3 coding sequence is TGTGCCAGCAGCATAAGTCCTGGGCCCAACAATGAGCAGTTCTTC. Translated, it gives CASSISPGPNNEQFF.

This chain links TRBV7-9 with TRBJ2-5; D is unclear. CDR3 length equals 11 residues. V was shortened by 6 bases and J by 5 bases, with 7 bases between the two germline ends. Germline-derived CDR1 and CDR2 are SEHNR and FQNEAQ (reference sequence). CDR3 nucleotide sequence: TGTGCCAGCAGGATGGCGGAGACCCAGTACTTC. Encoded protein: CASRMAETQYF.

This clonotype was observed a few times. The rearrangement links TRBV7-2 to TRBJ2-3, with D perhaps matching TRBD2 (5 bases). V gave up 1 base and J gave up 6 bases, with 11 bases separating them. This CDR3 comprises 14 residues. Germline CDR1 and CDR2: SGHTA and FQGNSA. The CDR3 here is CASSLVASPDTQYF. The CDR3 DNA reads TGTGCCAGCAGCTTAGTAGCGTCTCCGGATACGCAGTATTTT.

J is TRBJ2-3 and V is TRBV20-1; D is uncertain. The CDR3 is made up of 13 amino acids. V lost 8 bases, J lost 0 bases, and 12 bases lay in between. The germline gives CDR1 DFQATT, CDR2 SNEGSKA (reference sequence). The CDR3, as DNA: TGCAGTCTGACCCAGACTAGCACAGATACGCAGTATTTT. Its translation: CSLTQTSTDTQYF.

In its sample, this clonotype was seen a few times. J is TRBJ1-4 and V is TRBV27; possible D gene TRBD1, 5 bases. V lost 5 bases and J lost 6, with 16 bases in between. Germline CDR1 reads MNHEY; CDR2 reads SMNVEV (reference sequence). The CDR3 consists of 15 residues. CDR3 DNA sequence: TGTGCCAGCAGTGCGGGGGGTGGTTTGTATGAAAAACTGTTTTTT. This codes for CASSAGGGLYEKLFF.

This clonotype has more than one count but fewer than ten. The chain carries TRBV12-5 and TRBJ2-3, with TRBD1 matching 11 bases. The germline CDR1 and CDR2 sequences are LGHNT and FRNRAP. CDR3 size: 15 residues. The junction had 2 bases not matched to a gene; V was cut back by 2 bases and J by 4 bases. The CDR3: CASGLRDRGSDTQYF. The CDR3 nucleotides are TGTGCTAGTGGTTTGAGGGACAGGGGGTCAGATACGCAGTATTTT.

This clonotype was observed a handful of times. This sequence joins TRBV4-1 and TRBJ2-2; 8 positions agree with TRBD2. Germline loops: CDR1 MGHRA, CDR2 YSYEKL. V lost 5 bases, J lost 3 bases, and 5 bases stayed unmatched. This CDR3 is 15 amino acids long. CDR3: CASSVAGLYTGELFF. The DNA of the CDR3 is TGCGCCAGCAGCGTAGCGGGATTGTACACCGGGGAGCTGTTTTTT.

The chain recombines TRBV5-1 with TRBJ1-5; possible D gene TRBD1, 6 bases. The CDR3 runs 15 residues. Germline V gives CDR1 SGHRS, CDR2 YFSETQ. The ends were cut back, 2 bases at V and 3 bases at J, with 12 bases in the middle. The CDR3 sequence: CASSLGDMNNQPQHF. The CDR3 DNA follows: TGCGCCAGCAGCTTAGGGGACATGAACAATCAGCCCCAGCATTTT.

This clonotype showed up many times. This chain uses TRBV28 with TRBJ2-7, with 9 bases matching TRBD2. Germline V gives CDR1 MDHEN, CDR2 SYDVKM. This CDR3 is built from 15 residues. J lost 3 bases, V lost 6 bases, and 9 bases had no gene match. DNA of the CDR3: TGTGCCAGCAGGGGGACTAGCCTTGGACTCTACGAGCAGTACTTC. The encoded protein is CASRGTSLGLYEQYF.

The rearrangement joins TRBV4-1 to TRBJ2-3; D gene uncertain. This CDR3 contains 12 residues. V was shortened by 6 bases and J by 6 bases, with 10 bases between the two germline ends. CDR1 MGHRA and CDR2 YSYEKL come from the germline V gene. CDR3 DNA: TGCGCCAGCAGTTACCGCCGGGATACGCAGTATTTT. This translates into CASSYRRDTQYF.

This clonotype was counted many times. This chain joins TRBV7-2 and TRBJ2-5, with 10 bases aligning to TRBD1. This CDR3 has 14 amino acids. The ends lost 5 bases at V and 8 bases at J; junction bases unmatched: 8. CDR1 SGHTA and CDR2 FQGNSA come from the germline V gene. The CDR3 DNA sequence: TGTGCCAGCAGCCGAGCCGACAGGGGGCAAACCCAGTACTTC. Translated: CASSRADRGQTQYF. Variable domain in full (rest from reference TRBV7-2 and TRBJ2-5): GAGVSQSPSNKVTEKGKDVELRCDPISGHTALYWYRQSLGQGLEFLIYFQGNSAPDKSGLPSDRFSAERTGGSVSTLTIQRTQQEDSAVYLCASSRADRGQTQYFGPGTRLLVL.

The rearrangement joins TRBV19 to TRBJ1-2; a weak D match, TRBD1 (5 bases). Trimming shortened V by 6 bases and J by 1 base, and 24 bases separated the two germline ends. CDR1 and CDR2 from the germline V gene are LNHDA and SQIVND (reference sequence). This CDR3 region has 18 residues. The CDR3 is CASRGPGVRSHLNYGYTF. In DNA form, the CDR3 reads TGTGCCAGTAGGGGACCTGGGGTCCGCAGTCACCTTAACTATGGCTACACCTTC.

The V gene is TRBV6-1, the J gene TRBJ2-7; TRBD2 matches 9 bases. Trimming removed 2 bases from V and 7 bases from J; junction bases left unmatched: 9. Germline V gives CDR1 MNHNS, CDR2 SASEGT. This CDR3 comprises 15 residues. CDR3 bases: TGTGCCAGCAGTGAAACTAAAGCGGGAGGTGAGGAGCAGTACGTC. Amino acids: CASSETKAGGEEQYV.

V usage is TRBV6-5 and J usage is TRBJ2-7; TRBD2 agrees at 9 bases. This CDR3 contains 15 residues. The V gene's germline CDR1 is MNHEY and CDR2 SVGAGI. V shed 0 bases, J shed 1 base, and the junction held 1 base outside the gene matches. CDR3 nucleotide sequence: TGTGCCAGCAGTTACTCGGGACTAGCTTCCTACGAGCAGTACTTC. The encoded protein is CASSYSGLASYEQYF.

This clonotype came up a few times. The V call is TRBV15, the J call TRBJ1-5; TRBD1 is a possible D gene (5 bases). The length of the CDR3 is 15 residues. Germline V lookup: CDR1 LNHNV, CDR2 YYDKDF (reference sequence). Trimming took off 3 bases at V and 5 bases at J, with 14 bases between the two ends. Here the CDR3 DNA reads TGTGCCACCAGCAGTTCGGGACCGGGCGATCAGCCCCAGCATTTT. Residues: CATSSSGPGDQPQHF.

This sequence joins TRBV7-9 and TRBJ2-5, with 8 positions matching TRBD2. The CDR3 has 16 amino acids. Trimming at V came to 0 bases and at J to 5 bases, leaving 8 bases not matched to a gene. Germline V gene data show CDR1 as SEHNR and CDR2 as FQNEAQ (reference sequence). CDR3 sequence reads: CASSLASGSKSETQYF. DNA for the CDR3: TGTGCCAGCAGCTTAGCAAGCGGGAGCAAGTCCGAGACCCAGTACTTC.

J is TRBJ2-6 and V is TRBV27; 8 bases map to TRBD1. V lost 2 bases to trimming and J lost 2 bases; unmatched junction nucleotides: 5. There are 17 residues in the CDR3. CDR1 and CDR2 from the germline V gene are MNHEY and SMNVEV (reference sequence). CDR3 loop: CASSLLDRAPGANVLTF. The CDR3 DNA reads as TGTGCCAGCAGTTTACTGGACAGGGCCCCTGGGGCCAACGTCCTGACTTTC. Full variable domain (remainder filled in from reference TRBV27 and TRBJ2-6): EAQVTQNPRYLITVTGKKLTVTCSQNMNHEYMSWYRQDPGLGLRQIYYSMNVEVTDKGDVPEGYKVSRKEKRNFPLILESPSPNQTSLYFCASSLLDRAPGANVLTFGAGSRLTVL.

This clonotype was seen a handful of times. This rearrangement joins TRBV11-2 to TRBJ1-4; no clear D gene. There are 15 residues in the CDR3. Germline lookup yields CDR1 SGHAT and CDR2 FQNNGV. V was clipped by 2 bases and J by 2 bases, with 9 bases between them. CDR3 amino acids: CASSLLSATNEKLFF. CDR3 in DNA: TGTGCCAGCAGCTTATTGAGTGCGACTAATGAAAAACTGTTTTTT.